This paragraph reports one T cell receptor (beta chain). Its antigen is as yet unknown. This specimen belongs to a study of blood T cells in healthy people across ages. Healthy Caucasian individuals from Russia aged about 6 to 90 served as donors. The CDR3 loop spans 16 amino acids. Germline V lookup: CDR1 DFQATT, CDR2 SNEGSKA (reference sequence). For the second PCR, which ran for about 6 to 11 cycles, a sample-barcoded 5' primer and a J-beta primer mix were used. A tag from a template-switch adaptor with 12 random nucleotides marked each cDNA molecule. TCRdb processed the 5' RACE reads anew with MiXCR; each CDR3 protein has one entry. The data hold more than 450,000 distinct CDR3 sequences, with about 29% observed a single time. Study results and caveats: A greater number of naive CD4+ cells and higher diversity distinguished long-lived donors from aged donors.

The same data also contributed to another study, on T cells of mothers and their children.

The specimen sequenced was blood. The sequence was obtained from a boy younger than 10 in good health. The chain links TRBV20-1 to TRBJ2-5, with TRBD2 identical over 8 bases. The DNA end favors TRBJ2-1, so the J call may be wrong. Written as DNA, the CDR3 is TGCAGTGCTAGAGGCCGCCAGCGGGGGATCTACAATGAGCAGTTCTTC. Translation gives CSARGRQRGIYNEQFF.